This TCR beta chain originates from a study of blood T cell repertoires in COVID-19. Across the study: PBMCs, B-cell-depleted T cells, or T cells provided the cDNA or gDNA that made up the material.

Some clones are missing from TCRdb's copy, which holds only in-frame ones; the method was immunoSEQ multiplex PCR. The sample lists 150,000 to 200,000 clones; roughly 85% were seen once. This clone was seen a handful of times. With 5 bases removed from V and 2 bases from J, the gap between germline ends came to 4 bases. Germline CDR1 reads SGHAT; CDR2 reads FQNNGV. This CDR3 is 11 amino acids long. The receptor's source is a woman aged 60 to 75 with acute or convalescent COVID-19. Material for sequencing was peripheral blood. This chain joins TRBV11-2 and TRBJ2-7; D remains unclear. In nucleotides, the CDR3 is TGTGCCAGCAGCGCGACCTACGAGCAGTACTTC. Translation gives CASSATYEQYF.